This paragraph reports one T cell receptor (beta chain). Its matching antigen is unknown. Trimming removed 2 bases from V and 6 bases from J, with 26 bases in between. The CDR3 covers 18 residues. From germline, CDR1 is GTSNPN and CDR2 SVGIG (reference sequence). This entry belongs to a study of neoadjuvant anti-PD-1 for oral cavity cancer. Overall study context: Patients without progression received a fourth nivolumab dose around day 43, then surgical resection on days 50-56. Findings and caveats of the study: Treg/Th17 ratio rose with pretreatment blood and fell with post-treatment tumor TCRbeta clonality.

TCRdb's table, derived via immunoSEQ multiplex PCR, lists solely in-frame clones and lacks some. The table has about 15,000 clones, roughly 40% seen once. The time point is: after neoadjuvant nivolumab, at surgical resection. These newly diagnosed stage II-IVA oral cavity squamous cell carcinoma patients had no prior systemic or radiation treatment. The patients had HPV-negative, locally advanced oral cavity squamous cell carcinoma. The chain has TRBV30 and TRBJ1-5, with TRBD1 as a possible D gene (5 bases). The source is a person between 40 and 80 years old with oral cavity squamous cell carcinoma. Specimen: tumor tissue, collected after nivolumab (anti-PD-1) treatment. This CDR3 is CAWSTGTHAGSSSQPQHF. The DNA of the CDR3 is TGTGCCTGGAGTACCGGGACGCATGCGGGCTCATCAAGTCAGCCCCAGCATTTT. Variable domain in full (rest from reference TRBV30 and TRBJ1-5): SQTIHQWPATLVQPVGSPLSLECTVEGTSNPNLYWYRQAAGRGLQLLFYSVGIGQISSEVPQNLSASRPQDRQFILSSKKLLLSDSGFYLCAWSTGTHAGSSSQPQHFGDGTRLSIL.